This TCR beta chain appears in the sequencing data of a study of T cells after yellow fever vaccination. General observations from the study: Booster sampling recovered most clones from primary vaccination (roughly 96% CD4, approximately 90% CD8).

TCRdb fed the 5' RACE reads into MiXCR, producing one record per CDR3 protein. The sample yields some 500,000 distinct CDR3 sequences, about 13% seen once. V was trimmed by 0 bases and J by 3 bases, leaving 9 bases between them. The CDR3 has 14 residues. The germline gives CDR1 SGHAT, CDR2 FQNNGV. This clonotype was seen only a few times. Its antigen remains unidentified. The J gene is TRBJ2-7, the V gene TRBV11-2; TRBD1 or TRBD2 may be the D gene (5 bases each). The sequenced sample was PBMCs, obtained on the day of the yellow fever booster vaccination. The TCR sequence derives from a young man who received the YFV17D yellow fever vaccine. CDR3 DNA sequence: TGTGCCAGCAGCTTAGACGGGGACCACTACGAGCAGTACTTC. It specifies CASSLDGDHYEQYF.